This entry lists 14 T cell receptor beta chains sequenced from one sample in a study of blood T cell repertoires in COVID-19. Assay: immunoSEQ multiplex PCR; the TCRdb copy retains only in-frame clones and omits some. The sample has around 260,000 clones; more than 70% are singletons. Sample: peripheral blood. The receptors stem from a woman in her forties or fifties with acute or convalescent COVID-19.

This chain links TRBV30 with TRBJ1-4, with no clear D. Germline CDR1 is GTSNPN and CDR2 is SVGIG (reference sequence). V was clipped by 0 bases and J by 8 bases, with 10 bases between them. CDR3 length: 13 amino acids. The CDR3 loop reads CAWSVLTWEKLFF. The CDR3, as DNA: TGTGCCTGGAGTGTACTGACTTGGGAAAAACTGTTTTTT. The whole variable domain, filled in from reference TRBV30 and TRBJ1-4, reads SQTIHQWPATLVQPVGSPLSLECTVEGTSNPNLYWYRQAAGRGLQLLFYSVGIGQISSEVPQNLSASRPQDRQFILSSKKLLLSDSGFYLCAWSVLTWEKLFFGSGTQLSVL.

V is TRBV5-1 and J is TRBJ2-1, with 10 positions matching TRBD1. The V segment lost 0 bases and the J segment 4 bases; nucleotides outside the gene matches: 1. Per germline, CDR1 SGHRS and CDR2 YFSETQ. The CDR3 extends over 15 amino acids. The CDR3 DNA follows: TGCGCCAGCAGCTTGGCGGACAGGGGGTACAATGAGCAGTTCTTC. Protein sequence: CASSLADRGYNEQFF.

The chain carries TRBV28 and TRBJ2-5, with 8 bases aligning to TRBD2. Germline V gene sequence: CDR1 MDHEN, CDR2 SYDVKM. The CDR3 totals 17 residues. V lost 3 bases to trimming and J lost 4 bases; unmatched junction nucleotides: 13. CDR3 protein: CASSFGGAGGRGETQYF. The CDR3 DNA reads as TGTGCCAGCAGTTTCGGGGGTGCGGGAGGAAGGGGAGAGACCCAGTACTTC.

The chain recombines TRBV7-3 with TRBJ1-1; the D gene is possibly TRBD1 (5 bases). Germline loops: CDR1 SGHTA, CDR2 FQGTGA. CDR3 length equals 16 residues. V gave up 2 bases and J gave up 3 bases, with 16 bases separating them. The CDR3 DNA is TGTGCCAGCAGCTTACAGGCGCTCTCGGGGGACACTGAAGCTTTCTTT. Translated, it gives CASSLQALSGDTEAFF.

DNA for the CDR3: TGTGCCAGCAGCGTAGAGGAGGTGGGCTACAATGAGCAGTTCTTC. Translation: CASSVEEVGYNEQFF. The chain uses TRBV9 and TRBJ2-1, with D tentatively TRBD2 (5 bases). V was pared by 0 bases and J by 3 bases, with 10 bases between. The CDR3 consists of 15 residues. The V gene's germline CDR1 is SGDLS and CDR2 YYNGEE.

V usage is TRBV5-3 and J usage is TRBJ2-7; TRBD2 agrees at 7 bases. TRBV5-3 is placed among ORFs of uncertain function. The J segment lost 2 bases and the V segment lost 4 bases, leaving 6 bases of the junction unmatched. This CDR3 spans 14 amino acids. The CDR3 region is CARSQRDRAYEQYF. CDR3 in DNA: TGTGCCAGAAGCCAGCGGGACCGAGCCTACGAGCAGTACTTC.

Points on this clone: Distinct nucleotide sequences in the sample also encode this CDR3. The chain couples TRBV27 to TRBJ1-5, with D maybe TRBD1 (6 bases). The CDR3 has 13 amino acids. Germline V gives CDR1 MNHEY, CDR2 SMNVEV (reference sequence). V lost 6 bases, J lost 7 bases, and 13 bases lay in between. CDR3 sequence (DNA): TGTGCCAGCAGCCTTACAGGGTTACAGCCCCAGCATTTT. It encodes CASSLTGLQPQHF.

The V gene is TRBV7-9, the J gene TRBJ2-3, with 8 bases that match TRBD2. The V and J ends lost 5 bases and 5 bases, in that order; junction bases with no gene match: 12. The germline V gene has CDR1 SEHNR and CDR2 FQNEAQ (reference sequence). The CDR3 has 16 residues. The CDR3 protein is CASSPSPGRAGDTQYF. CDR3 bases: TGTGCCAGCAGCCCCAGCCCCGGGAGGGCGGGAGATACGCAGTATTTT.

The chain recombines TRBV24-1 with TRBJ2-3, with D possibly being TRBD2 (6 bases). The CDR3 length is 15 residues. Germline V gives CDR1 KGHDR, CDR2 SFDVKD. Between the trimmed V and J ends, which lost 2 bases and 4 bases, there was a span of 12 bases. The CDR3 region has the DNA TGTGCCACCAGTGATTCGAGAGGGGAGGCAGATACGCAGTATTTT. Amino acid sequence: CATSDSRGEADTQYF.

This sequence joins TRBV7-2 and TRBJ2-7; D gene uncertain. Germline CDR1 SGHTA, CDR2 FQGNSA. Trimming pared 0 bases from V and 6 bases from J, leaving 9 bases between. This CDR3 comprises 13 residues. In DNA form, the CDR3 reads TGTGCCAGCAGCTTAGCGGGCATATCCGAGCAGTACTTC. Translating it yields CASSLAGISEQYF.

This chain links TRBV2 with TRBJ1-5; D is possibly TRBD1 (6 bases). This CDR3 comprises 15 residues. Deletions cut 5 bases from V and 6 bases from J, with 17 bases between. Per germline, CDR1 SNHLY and CDR2 FYNNEI. The CDR3 loop reads CASSHRAGAGQPQHF. CDR3 nucleotides: TGTGCCAGCAGTCACCGGGCAGGGGCTGGTCAGCCCCAGCATTTT.

The chain employs TRBV18 and TRBJ1-2; D may be TRBD1 (6 bases). This CDR3 region has 13 residues. Germline CDR1 is KGHSH and CDR2 is LQKENI. V dropped 4 bases and J dropped 8 bases, with 14 bases sitting between them. CDR3: CASSRSRGEGYTF. CDR3 in DNA: TGTGCCAGCTCACGATCCAGGGGTGAAGGCTACACCTTC.

The chain employs TRBV6-6 and TRBJ1-2; tentatively, D is TRBD1 (5 bases). Per the germline V gene, CDR1 is MNHNY and CDR2 is SVGAGI (reference sequence). The V and J ends lost 0 bases and 4 bases respectively, with 15 bases between them. The CDR3 consists of 16 residues. Here the CDR3 DNA reads TGTGCCAGCAGTTACTCGATAGCAGGGTCGACCTATGGCTACACCTTC. Residues: CASSYSIAGSTYGYTF.

The chain links TRBV5-8 to TRBJ2-1; D possibly corresponds to TRBD1 (5 bases). Germline values: CDR1 SGHTS, CDR2 YDEGEE. V shed 6 bases and J shed 10 bases, with 14 bases lying between them. The CDR3 has 12 amino acids. Written as DNA, the CDR3 is TGTGCCAGCACCCAAGGATGGACAGAGCAGTTCTTC. This sequence encodes CASTQGWTEQFF.